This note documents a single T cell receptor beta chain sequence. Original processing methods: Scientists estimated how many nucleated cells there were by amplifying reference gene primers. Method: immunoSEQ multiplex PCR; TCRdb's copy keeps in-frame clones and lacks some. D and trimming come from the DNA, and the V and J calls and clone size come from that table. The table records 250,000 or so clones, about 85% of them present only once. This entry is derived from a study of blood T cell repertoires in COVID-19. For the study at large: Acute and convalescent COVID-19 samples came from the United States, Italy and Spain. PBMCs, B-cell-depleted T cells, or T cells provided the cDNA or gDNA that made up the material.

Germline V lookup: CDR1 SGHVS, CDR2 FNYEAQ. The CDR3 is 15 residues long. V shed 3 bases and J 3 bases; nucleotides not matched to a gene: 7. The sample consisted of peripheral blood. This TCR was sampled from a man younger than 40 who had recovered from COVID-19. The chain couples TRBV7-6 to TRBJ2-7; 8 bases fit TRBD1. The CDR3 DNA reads TGTGCCAGCAGCTTTGGACAGGGCCCTGGCTACGAGCAGTACGTC. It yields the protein CASSFGQGPGYEQYV.